This entry features one T cell receptor beta chain sequence. Its target is not known. The data were obtained in a study of a mutant IDH1 vaccine in newly diagnosed glioma. Sequencing used immunoSEQ multiplex PCR; TCRdb keeps in-frame clones, though not all of them. The table includes roughly 51,000 clones, around 81% detected once. The CDR3 runs to 15 residues. The germline V and J ends were trimmed by 0 bases and 2 bases, with 10 bases remaining between them. CDR1 and CDR2 (germline): SGHTA, FQGNSA. The time point is: week 5, during vaccination. Doses consisted of 300 ug of mutant IDH1 20-mer peptide each, paired with topical imiquimod.

The material sequenced was PBMCs, taken from a glioma patient whose treatment included an IDH1 peptide vaccine. This TCR came from a man aged 30 to 45 with glioma. This rearrangement joins TRBV7-2 to TRBJ2-5, with D perhaps assigned TRBD1 or TRBD2 (5 bases each). CDR3 coding DNA: TGTGCCAGCAGCTTAGCGCTTGGGGGACAAGAGACCCAGTACTTC. Translating gives CASSLALGGQETQYF.